This T cell receptor beta chain was sequenced during a study of shared clonotypes between healthy human individuals. Study conclusions and caveats: Tissues were not sampled, only blood, and their repertoires likely differ.

Produced via immunoSEQ multiplex PCR; TCRdb's table is partial and in-frame only. Of under 1,100,000 clones listed, around 78% were seen once; the top ten hold 0.5% to 0.65%. V was clipped by 0 bases and J by 7 bases, with 16 bases between them. Per the germline V gene, CDR1 is SGDLS and CDR2 is YYNGEE. This CDR3 region has 15 residues. To note about this clone: Antigen unknown.

HIV-negative, healthy adults without recent acute infections or vaccinations were the donors. Input material: memory CD4+ T cells from PBMCs. Subset specified: CD45RA-negative fraction. The source is a man aged 18 to 29 in good health. Some clones in this sample may be carry-over from other donors' samples. The J gene is TRBJ1-2, the V gene TRBV9; D is ambiguous. The CDR3 nucleotides read TGTGCCAGCAGCGTAGGCTGGCCCTCAGAGGGTGGCTACACCTTC. Protein product: CASSVGWPSEGGYTF.